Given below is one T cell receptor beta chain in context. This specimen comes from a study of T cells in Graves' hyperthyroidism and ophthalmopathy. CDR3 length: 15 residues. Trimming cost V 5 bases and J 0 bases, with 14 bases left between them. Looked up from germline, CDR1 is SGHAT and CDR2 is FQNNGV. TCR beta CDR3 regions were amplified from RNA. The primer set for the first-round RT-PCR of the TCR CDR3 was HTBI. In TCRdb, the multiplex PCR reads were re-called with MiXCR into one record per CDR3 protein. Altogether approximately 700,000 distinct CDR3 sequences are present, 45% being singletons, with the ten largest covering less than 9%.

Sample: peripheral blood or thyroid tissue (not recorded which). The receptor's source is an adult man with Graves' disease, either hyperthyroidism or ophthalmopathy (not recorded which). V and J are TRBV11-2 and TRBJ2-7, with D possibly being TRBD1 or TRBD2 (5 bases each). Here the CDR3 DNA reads TGTGCCAGCAGCCCCAGGCCGGGACCCTCCTACGAGCAGTACTTC. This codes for CASSPRPGPSYEQYF.